This entry lists 8 T cell receptor beta chains sequenced from one sample in a study of cytotoxic CD8 clonotypes in ibrutinib-treated CLL. Sequencing used immunoSEQ multiplex PCR; TCRdb keeps in-frame clones, though not all of them. This sample carries about 160,000 clones, roughly 77% of them seen once, and the ten largest clones take over 2%. The sample consisted of PBMCs, taken after 12 months of ibrutinib treatment. These receptors were obtained from a human donor with chronic lymphocytic leukemia.

The rearrangement uses TRBV7-3 and TRBJ2-3; weak D call: TRBD1 (5 bases). Germline-derived CDR1 and CDR2 are SGHTA and FQGTGA. CDR3 length: 18 residues. V shed 2 bases and J shed 5 bases, with 23 bases lying between them. CDR3 DNA sequence: TGTGCCAGCAGCTTAGGGATGGGGCACTGGGCGGTCGTAGATACGCAGTATTTT. As protein: CASSLGMGHWAVVDTQYF.

V gene TRBV4-3 combines with J gene TRBJ2-7; 7 bases map to TRBD1. Germline loops: CDR1 LGHNA, CDR2 YSLEER. V lost 5 bases and J lost 3; bases outside the gene matches: 4. The CDR3 is 13 residues long. The DNA for the CDR3 is TGCGCCAGCAGCAACAGGGGTTACTACGAGCAGTACTTC. Protein sequence: CASSNRGYYEQYF.

The V and J genes are TRBV28 and TRBJ2-7, with D maybe TRBD1 (6 bases). The length of the CDR3 is 21 residues. In germline, CDR1 is MDHEN, CDR2 SYDVKM. V lost 3 bases to trimming and J lost 2 bases, with 32 bases between them. CDR3 loop: CASSFWGSGPLRQVKTYEQYF. The CDR3 coding sequence is TGTGCCAGCAGTTTTTGGGGGTCGGGGCCCCTTAGACAGGTGAAAACCTACGAGCAGTACTTC.

This chain links TRBV5-8 with TRBJ2-1; D uncertain. Trimming pared 0 bases from V and 0 bases from J, leaving 13 bases between. Per germline, CDR1 SGHTS and CDR2 YDEGEE. This CDR3 has 17 amino acids. In nucleotides, the CDR3 is TGTGCCAGCAGCTTGGTCCTGGGCTCGAGCTCCTACAATGAGCAGTTCTTC. Protein product: CASSLVLGSSSYNEQFF. The variable domain in full, completed from reference TRBV5-8 and TRBJ2-1, reads EAGVTQSPTHLIKTRGQQATLRCSPISGHTSVYWYQQALGLGLQFLLWYDEGEERNRGNFPPRFSGRQFPNYSSELNVNALELEDSALYLCASSLVLGSSSYNEQFFGPGTRLTVL.

The rearrangement links TRBV2 to TRBJ1-5; possible D gene TRBD1, 5 bases. The CDR3 has 14 amino acids. The ends were cut back, 6 bases at V and 1 base at J, with 10 bases in the middle. Germline V gives CDR1 SNHLY, CDR2 FYNNEI. CDR3 in amino acids: CASRSDTSNQPQHF. In nucleotides, the CDR3 is TGTGCCAGCAGATCGGACACCAGCAATCAGCCCCAGCATTTT. The complete variable domain, with remaining parts taken from reference TRBV2 and TRBJ1-5, reads EPEVTQTPSHQVTQMGQEVILRCVPISNHLYFYWYRQILGQKVEFLVSFYNNEISEKSEIFDDQFSVERPDGSNFTLKIRSTKLEDSAMYFCASRSDTSNQPQHFGDGTRLSIL.

The chain combines TRBV6-5 with TRBJ2-1; 9 nucleotides match TRBD2. The germline V gene encodes CDR1 MNHEY and CDR2 SVGAGI. CDR3 length equals 16 residues. V lost 2 bases to trimming and J lost 3 bases; unmatched junction nucleotides: 5. CDR3 bases: TGTGCCAGCAGTTACCCGCGGGGGGGCGACTACAATGAGCAGTTCTTC. It specifies CASSYPRGGDYNEQFF.

The V and J genes are TRBV18 and TRBJ1-6, with D unclear. Germline CDR1 reads KGHSH; CDR2 reads LQKENI. The V gene lost 3 bases and the J gene lost 2 bases, with 2 bases spanning the gap. CDR3 size: 13 residues. The CDR3 region is CASSPPYNSPLHF. The CDR3 nucleotides are TGTGCCAGCTCACCGCCCTATAATTCACCCCTCCACTTT.

The table lists this clone with a few counts. This chain joins TRBV4-3 and TRBJ2-7; maybe TRBD2 (5 bases). V was clipped by 4 bases and J by 5 bases, with 15 bases between them. Germline CDR1 LGHNA, CDR2 YSLEER. This CDR3 is built from 14 residues. In DNA form, the CDR3 reads TGCGCCAGCAGCCCCCTACCGTTCGGGGACGAGCAGTACTTC. Translating it yields CASSPLPFGDEQYF.